A single sample gave rise to the 20 T cell receptor beta chains below, sequenced in a study of blood T cell repertoires in COVID-19. TCRdb's copy holds only in-frame clones and misses some; the assay was immunoSEQ multiplex PCR. This sample has approximately 100,000 clones, with approximately 85% found just once. Sequencing was done on a sample of peripheral blood. These TCRs come from a human donor in a cohort sampled during active COVID-19.

The V gene is TRBV4-3, the J gene TRBJ1-1, with D unclear. The V end was cut by 2 bases, the J end by 0 bases, with 10 bases between. Germline values: CDR1 LGHNA, CDR2 YSLEER. The CDR3 has 15 amino acids. This chain's CDR3 is CASSQRYPVNTEAFF. The CDR3 DNA reads as TGCGCCAGCAGCCAAAGATATCCGGTGAACACTGAAGCTTTCTTT.

This clone appeared once. The rearrangement uses TRBV27 and TRBJ2-2, with 12 bases lining up with TRBD2. The CDR3 covers 15 residues. Germline assignment: CDR1 MNHEY and CDR2 SMNVEV (reference sequence). J was trimmed by 7 bases and V by 5 bases; bases with no gene match: 5. The CDR3 DNA reads TGTGCCAGCAGTCGTCCTAGCGGGAGGGACGGGGAGCTGTTTTTT. Its translation is CASSRPSGRDGELFF.

This chain uses TRBV7-2 with TRBJ2-2, with 7 bases fitting TRBD1. Trimming cost V 5 bases and J 3 bases; bases outside gene matches: 6. Germline-derived CDR1 and CDR2 are SGHTA and FQGNSA. This CDR3 is built from 15 residues. CDR3 coding DNA: TGTGCCAGCAGCCTCGGGACAGCTTACACCGGGGAGCTGTTTTTT. This sequence encodes CASSLGTAYTGELFF.

The CDR3 sequence is CATRRGMNTEAFF. As DNA, the CDR3 is TGTGCCACCCGACGGGGGATGAACACTGAAGCTTTCTTT. The chain couples TRBV6-5 to TRBJ1-1, with TRBD1 as a possible D gene (5 bases). V lost 10 bases and J lost 0, with 12 bases in between. CDR1 is MNHEY and CDR2 is SVGAGI in the germline V gene. The CDR3 totals 13 residues.

The V gene is TRBV6-2 or TRBV6-3, the J gene TRBJ2-7; 10 bases map to TRBD2. The CDR3 has 21 residues. V lost 3 bases and J lost 3; bases outside the gene matches: 23. The germline CDR1 and CDR2 sequences are MNHEY and SVGEGT. The CDR3 reads CASSYPVIAGGTSLLGYEQYF. DNA for the CDR3: TGTGCCAGCAGTTATCCCGTGATAGCGGGGGGTACGTCGCTCCTCGGCTACGAGCAGTACTTC.

This sequence joins TRBV7-8 and TRBJ2-7, with D perhaps TRBD1 (5 bases). Trimming removed 0 bases from V and 5 bases from J, with 17 bases in between. The CDR3 extends over 16 amino acids. Germline CDR1 reads SGHVS; CDR2 reads FQNEAQ. DNA of the CDR3: TGTGCCAGCAGCTTAGCCGTCAGGGCCACCTCTAACGAGCAGTACTTC. The encoded protein is CASSLAVRATSNEQYF.

The CDR3 reads CASTPGTSWETQYF. The DNA for the CDR3 is TGTGCCAGCACCCCCGGGACTAGCTGGGAGACCCAGTACTTC. This chain connects TRBV27 to TRBJ2-5; TRBD2 aligns across 9 bases. Trimming removed 7 bases from V and 5 bases from J; junction bases left unmatched: 8. Per the germline V gene, CDR1 is MNHEY and CDR2 is SMNVEV (reference sequence). The CDR3 is 14 residues long.

The chain has TRBV7-9 and TRBJ1-6; 7 positions match TRBD1. This CDR3 has 16 amino acids. Trimming cost V 1 base and J 9 bases; bases outside gene matches: 9. Looked up from germline, CDR1 is SEHNR and CDR2 is FQNEAQ (reference sequence). The DNA for the CDR3 is TGTGCCAGCAGCTTAGATAGTGGGGACAGAGGTTCACCCCTCCACTTT. It translates to CASSLDSGDRGSPLHF.

This clone has only one observation. The V and J genes are TRBV9 and TRBJ2-5; 12 bases are shared with TRBD2. CDR3 length equals 16 residues. The V gene's germline CDR1 is SGDLS and CDR2 YYNGEE. J lost 4 bases, V lost 0 bases, and 4 bases had no gene match. The CDR3 DNA is TGTGCCAGCAGCGTAGATGCTAGCGGGGGGGGAGAGACCCAGTACTTC. This translates into CASSVDASGGGETQYF.

The chain couples TRBV5-1 to TRBJ1-3; D is unresolved. V dropped 3 bases and J dropped 0 bases, with 4 bases sitting between them. Germline CDR1 and CDR2: SGHRS and YFSETQ. The CDR3 runs to 13 residues. The DNA for the CDR3 is TGCGCCAGCAGCTCGGGCTCTGGAAACACCATATATTTT. Its translation: CASSSGSGNTIYF.

This sequence joins TRBV7-2 and TRBJ2-3; D is ambiguous. The V gene lost 4 bases and the J gene lost 1 base, with 6 bases spanning the gap. This CDR3 contains 13 residues. Per the germline V gene, CDR1 is SGHTA and CDR2 is FQGNSA. The CDR3 is CASSSPGTDTQYF. CDR3 sequence (DNA): TGTGCCAGCAGCTCCCCGGGCACAGATACGCAGTATTTT.

This clone came up a few times. The chain couples TRBV9 to TRBJ1-5; TRBD1 might be the D (5 bases). The CDR3 has 14 residues. Between the trimmed V and J ends, which lost 2 bases and 6 bases, there was a span of 12 bases. Germline values: CDR1 SGDLS, CDR2 YYNGEE. Written as DNA, the CDR3 is TGTGCCAGCAGCGTGGGGCCCTCGGGTCAGCCCCAGCATTTT. Translating gives CASSVGPSGQPQHF.

The genes are TRBV5-1 and TRBJ2-3; 8 bases are a match to TRBD2. Germline loops: CDR1 SGHRS, CDR2 YFSETQ. V lost 1 base, J lost 6 bases, and 4 bases stayed unmatched. This CDR3 is 14 amino acids long. Here the CDR3 DNA reads TGCGCCAGCAGCTTGCGGGAGGGGAGCGATACGCAGTATTTT. Amino acid sequence: CASSLREGSDTQYF. The entire variable domain, with the rest obtained from reference TRBV5-1 and TRBJ2-3, is as follows: KAGVTQTPRYLIKTRGQQVTLSCSPISGHRSVSWYQQTPGQGLQFLFEYFSETQRNKGNFPGRFSGRQFSNSRSEMNVSTLELGDSALYLCASSLREGSDTQYFGPGTRLTVL.

In this sample, this clone turned up once. Other DNA sequences in the same sample also yield this CDR3. The CDR3 DNA follows: TGCGCCAGCAGCCAAGAAGGGTCCAGGAGGAGCTCTTACGAGCAGTACTTC. It translates to CASSQEGSRRSSYEQYF. The rearrangement links TRBV4-1 to TRBJ2-7, with D possibly matching TRBD2 (5 bases). Trimming took 0 bases from V and 4 from J, leaving 19 bases between them. Germline CDR1 and CDR2: MGHRA and YSYEKL. The CDR3 extends over 17 amino acids.

This chain uses TRBV28 with TRBJ2-1; D tentatively fits TRBD1 or TRBD2 (9 bases each). Germline V gives CDR1 MDHEN, CDR2 SYDVKM. The CDR3 loop spans 18 amino acids. V lost 5 bases and J lost 5, with 25 bases in between. The chain's CDR3 is CASSLPGQGLAGDNEQFF. Written as DNA, the CDR3 is TGTGCCAGCAGTCTCCCGGGACAGGGATTAGCGGGAGACAATGAGCAGTTCTTC.

The CDR3 protein is CASSFLRSYEQYF. The CDR3, as DNA: TGTGCCAGCAGCTTTCTGAGGTCCTACGAGCAGTACTTC. The chain couples TRBV5-6 to TRBJ2-7, with unresolved D. Germline V lookup: CDR1 SGHDT, CDR2 YYEEEE. The CDR3 contains 13 residues. V was shortened by 2 bases and J by 1 base, with 7 bases between the two germline ends.

The rearrangement uses TRBV6-2 or TRBV6-3 and TRBJ1-4; D might be TRBD1 (5 bases). Per germline, CDR1 MNHEY and CDR2 SVGEGT. The CDR3 is 16 amino acids. V lost 2 bases and J 4 bases, leaving 14 bases between the germline ends. CDR3 coding DNA: TGTGCCAGCAGTTACGTTCGTGGGGCCCTTAATGAAAAACTGTTTTTT. Encoded protein: CASSYVRGALNEKLFF.

This clone was recorded once. CDR3 residues: CASSPTGGLGSNQPQHF. The DNA of the CDR3 is TGTGCCAGCAGCCCTACAGGGGGACTTGGGAGCAATCAGCCCCAGCATTTT. The chain employs TRBV6-2 or TRBV6-3 and TRBJ1-5; 8 bases fit TRBD1. After removal of 6 bases from V and 1 base from J, the junction contained 11 bases not matched to a gene. The CDR3 has 17 residues. From germline, CDR1 is MNHEY and CDR2 SVGEGT.

This clone came up a few times. The chain links TRBV3-1 (or the pseudogene TRBV3-2) to TRBJ2-7; TRBD2 might be the D (5 bases). From germline, CDR1 is LGHDT and CDR2 YNNKEL (reference sequence). CDR3 size: 15 residues. The germline V and J ends were trimmed by 4 bases and 4 bases, with 17 bases remaining between them. The chain's CDR3 is CASSLGLYSIYEQYF. As DNA, the CDR3 is TGTGCCAGCAGCCTAGGACTCTATTCTATATACGAGCAGTACTTC.

The chain is built from TRBV24-1 and TRBJ2-1; TRBD2 aligns across 12 bases. CDR1 and CDR2 (germline): KGHDR, SFDVKD. The junction had 6 bases not matched to a gene; V was cut back by 6 bases and J by 1 base. This CDR3 region has 17 residues. CDR3 sequence reads: CATSPLAGGTSYNEQFF. The CDR3 coding sequence is TGTGCCACCAGTCCCCTAGCGGGGGGGACTTCCTACAATGAGCAGTTCTTC.